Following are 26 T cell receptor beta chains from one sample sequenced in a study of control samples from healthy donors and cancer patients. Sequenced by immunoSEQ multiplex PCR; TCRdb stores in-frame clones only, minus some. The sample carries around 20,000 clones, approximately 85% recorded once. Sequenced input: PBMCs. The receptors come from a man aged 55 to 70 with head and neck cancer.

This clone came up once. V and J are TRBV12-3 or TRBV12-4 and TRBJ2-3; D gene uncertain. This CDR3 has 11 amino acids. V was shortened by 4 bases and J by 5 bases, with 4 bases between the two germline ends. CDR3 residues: CASSSGDTQYF. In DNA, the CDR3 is TGTGCCAGCAGTTCAGGAGATACGCAGTATTTT.

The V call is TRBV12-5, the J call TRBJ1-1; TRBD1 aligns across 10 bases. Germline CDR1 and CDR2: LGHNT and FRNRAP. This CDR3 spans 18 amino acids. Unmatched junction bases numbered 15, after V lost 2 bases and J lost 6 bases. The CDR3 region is CASGLSPGTGAATAEAFF. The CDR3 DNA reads TGTGCTAGTGGTTTGTCACCCGGGACAGGGGCCGCAACGGCTGAAGCTTTCTTT.

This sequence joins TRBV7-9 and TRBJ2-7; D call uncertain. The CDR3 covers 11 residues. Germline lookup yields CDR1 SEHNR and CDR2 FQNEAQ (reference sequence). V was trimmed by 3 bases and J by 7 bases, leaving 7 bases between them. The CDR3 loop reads CASSFAGEQYF. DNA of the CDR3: TGTGCCAGCAGCTTCGCAGGTGAGCAGTACTTC.

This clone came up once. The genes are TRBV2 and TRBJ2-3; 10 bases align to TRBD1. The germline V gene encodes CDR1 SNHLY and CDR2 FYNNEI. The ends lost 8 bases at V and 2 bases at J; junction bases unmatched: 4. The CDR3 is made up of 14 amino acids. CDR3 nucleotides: TGTGCCAGCCCCGGGACAGGGGCCACAGATACGCAGTATTTT. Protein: CASPGTGATDTQYF.

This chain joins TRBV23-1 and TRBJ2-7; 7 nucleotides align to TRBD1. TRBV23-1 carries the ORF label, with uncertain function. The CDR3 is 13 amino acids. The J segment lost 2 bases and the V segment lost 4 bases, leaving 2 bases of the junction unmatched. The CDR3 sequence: CASSLDRAYEQYV. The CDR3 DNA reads TGCGCCAGCAGTCTTGACAGGGCCTACGAGCAGTACGTC.

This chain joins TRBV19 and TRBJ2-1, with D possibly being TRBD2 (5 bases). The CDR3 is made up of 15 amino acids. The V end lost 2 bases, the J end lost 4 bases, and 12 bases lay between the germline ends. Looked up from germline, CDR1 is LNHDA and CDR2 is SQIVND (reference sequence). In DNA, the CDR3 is TGTGCCAGTAGTATAAGAGGGCTTATGTACAATGAGCAGTTCTTC. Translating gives CASSIRGLMYNEQFF.

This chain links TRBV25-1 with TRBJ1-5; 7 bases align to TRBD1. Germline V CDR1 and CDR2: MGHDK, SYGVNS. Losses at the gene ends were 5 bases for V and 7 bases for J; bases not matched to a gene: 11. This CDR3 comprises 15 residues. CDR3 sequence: CASSPGQVGLQPQHF. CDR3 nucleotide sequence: TGTGCCAGCAGTCCCGGACAGGTGGGTCTACAGCCCCAGCATTTT.

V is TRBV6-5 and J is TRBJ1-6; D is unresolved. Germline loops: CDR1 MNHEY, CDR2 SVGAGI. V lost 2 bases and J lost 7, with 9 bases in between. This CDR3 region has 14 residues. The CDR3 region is CASSYTRLNSPLHF. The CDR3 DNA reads TGTGCCAGCAGTTACACCAGGCTCAATTCACCCCTCCACTTT.

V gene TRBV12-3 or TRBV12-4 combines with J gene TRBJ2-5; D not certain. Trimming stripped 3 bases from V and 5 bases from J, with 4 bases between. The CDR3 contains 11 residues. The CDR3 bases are TGTGCCAGCAGTTTGAGCGAGACCCAGTACTTC. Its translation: CASSLSETQYF.

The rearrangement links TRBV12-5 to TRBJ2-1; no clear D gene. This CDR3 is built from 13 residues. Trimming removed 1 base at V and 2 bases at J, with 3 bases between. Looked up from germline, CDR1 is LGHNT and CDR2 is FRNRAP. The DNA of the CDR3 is TGTGCTAGTGGTTTGGACACCTACAATGAGCAGTTCTTC. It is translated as CASGLDTYNEQFF.

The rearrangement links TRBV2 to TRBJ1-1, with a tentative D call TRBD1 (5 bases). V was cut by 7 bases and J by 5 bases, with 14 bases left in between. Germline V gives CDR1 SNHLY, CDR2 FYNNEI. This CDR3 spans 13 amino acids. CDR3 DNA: TGTGCCAGCACAGTGAGGGGAGAGACTGAAGCTTTCTTT. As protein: CASTVRGETEAFF. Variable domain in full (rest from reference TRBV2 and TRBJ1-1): EPEVTQTPSHQVTQMGQEVILRCVPISNHLYFYWYRQILGQKVEFLVSFYNNEISEKSEIFDDQFSVERPDGSNFTLKIRSTKLEDSAMYFCASTVRGETEAFFGQGTRLTVV.

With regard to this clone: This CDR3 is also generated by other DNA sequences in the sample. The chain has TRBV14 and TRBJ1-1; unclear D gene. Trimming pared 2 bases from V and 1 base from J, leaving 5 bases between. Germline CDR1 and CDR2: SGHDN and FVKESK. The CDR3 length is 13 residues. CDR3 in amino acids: CASSQTENTEAFF. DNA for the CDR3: TGTGCCAGCAGCCAAACCGAGAACACTGAAGCTTTCTTT.

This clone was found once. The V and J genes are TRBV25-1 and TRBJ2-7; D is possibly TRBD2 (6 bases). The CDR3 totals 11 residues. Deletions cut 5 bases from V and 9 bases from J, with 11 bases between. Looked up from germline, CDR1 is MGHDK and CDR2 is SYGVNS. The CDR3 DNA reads TGTGCCAGCAGTCCGGGAGCGGGGCAGTACTTC. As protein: CASSPGAGQYF.

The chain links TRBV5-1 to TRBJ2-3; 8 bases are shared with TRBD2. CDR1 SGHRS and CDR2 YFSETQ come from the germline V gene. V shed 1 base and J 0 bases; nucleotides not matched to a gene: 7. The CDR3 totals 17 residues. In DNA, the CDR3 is TGCGCCAGCAGCTTGACTCCCTCTAGCGGGAGCACAGATACGCAGTATTTT. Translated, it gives CASSLTPSSGSTDTQYF.

The CDR3 reads CASSSPGQREAFF. DNA for the CDR3: TGTGCCAGCAGCTCACCGGGACAGCGTGAAGCTTTCTTT. This sequence joins TRBV7-9 and TRBJ1-1, with TRBD1 matching over 7 bases. J gave up 7 bases and V 4 bases, and 6 bases lay outside the gene matches. Germline V CDR1 and CDR2: SEHNR, FQNEAQ (reference sequence). The length of the CDR3 is 13 residues. Together with reference TRBV7-9 and TRBJ1-1, the CDR3 gives the full variable domain: DTGVSQNPRHKITKRGQNVTFRCDPISEHNRLYWYRQTLGQGPEFLTYFQNEAQLEKSRLLSDRFSAERPKGSFSTLEIQRTEQGDSAMYLCASSSPGQREAFFGQGTRLTVV.

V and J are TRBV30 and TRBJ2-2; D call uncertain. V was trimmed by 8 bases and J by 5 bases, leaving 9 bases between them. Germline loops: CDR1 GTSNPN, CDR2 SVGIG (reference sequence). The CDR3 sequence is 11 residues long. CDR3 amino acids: CAGVQTGELFF. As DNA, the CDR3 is TGTGCCGGAGTACAGACCGGGGAGCTGTTTTTT.

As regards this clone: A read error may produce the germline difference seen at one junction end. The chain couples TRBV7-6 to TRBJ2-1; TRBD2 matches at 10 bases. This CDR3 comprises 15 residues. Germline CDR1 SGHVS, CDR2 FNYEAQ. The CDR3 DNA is TGTGCCAGCAGCATAGCGGGAGGCCCAAACAATGAGCAGTTCTTC. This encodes CASSIAGGPNNEQFF.

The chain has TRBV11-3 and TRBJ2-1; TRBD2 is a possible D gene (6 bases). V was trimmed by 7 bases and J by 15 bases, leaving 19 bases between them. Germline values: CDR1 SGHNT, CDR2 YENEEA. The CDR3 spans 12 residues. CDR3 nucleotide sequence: TGTGCCAGCACCACCCCGGGGACTTATCGGTTCTTC. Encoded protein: CASTTPGTYRFF.

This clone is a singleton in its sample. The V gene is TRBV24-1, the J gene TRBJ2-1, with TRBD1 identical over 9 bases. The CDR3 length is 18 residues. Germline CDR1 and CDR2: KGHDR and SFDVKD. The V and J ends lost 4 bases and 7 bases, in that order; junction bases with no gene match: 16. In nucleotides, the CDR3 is TGTGCCACCAGTGACCCCCCTACCGGGACAGGGAAGATAAATGAGCAGTTCTTC. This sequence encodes CATSDPPTGTGKINEQFF.

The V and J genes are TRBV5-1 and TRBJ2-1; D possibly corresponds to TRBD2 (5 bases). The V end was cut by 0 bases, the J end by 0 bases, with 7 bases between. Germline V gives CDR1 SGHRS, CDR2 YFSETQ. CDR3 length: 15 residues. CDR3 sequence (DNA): TGCGCCAGCAGCTTGGAAGGGAGCTCCTACAATGAGCAGTTCTTC. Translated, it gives CASSLEGSSYNEQFF.

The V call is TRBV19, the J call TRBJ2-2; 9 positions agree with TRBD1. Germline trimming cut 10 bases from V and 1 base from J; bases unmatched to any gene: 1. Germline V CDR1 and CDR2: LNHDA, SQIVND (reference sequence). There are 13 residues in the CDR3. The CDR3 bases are TGTGCCACGGACAGGGGGAACACCGGGGAGCTGTTTTTT. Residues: CATDRGNTGELFF.

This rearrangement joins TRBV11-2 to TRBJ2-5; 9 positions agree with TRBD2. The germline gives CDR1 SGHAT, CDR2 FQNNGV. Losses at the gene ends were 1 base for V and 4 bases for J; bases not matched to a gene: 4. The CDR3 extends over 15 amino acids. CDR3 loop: CASSLAVLAGETQYF. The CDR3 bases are TGTGCCAGCAGCTTAGCGGTACTAGCGGGAGAGACCCAGTACTTC.

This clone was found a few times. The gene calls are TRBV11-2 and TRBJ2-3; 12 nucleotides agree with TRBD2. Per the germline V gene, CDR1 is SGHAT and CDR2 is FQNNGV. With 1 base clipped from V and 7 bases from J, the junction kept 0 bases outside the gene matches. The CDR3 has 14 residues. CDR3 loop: CASSLGTSGNTQYF. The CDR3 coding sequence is TGTGCCAGCAGCTTAGGGACTAGCGGGAATACGCAGTATTTT.

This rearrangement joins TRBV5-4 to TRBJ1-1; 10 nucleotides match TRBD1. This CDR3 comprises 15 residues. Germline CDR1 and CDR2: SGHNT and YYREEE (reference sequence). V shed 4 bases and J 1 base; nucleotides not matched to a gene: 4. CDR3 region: CASSARDRGNTEAFF. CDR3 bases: TGTGCCAGCAGCGCCCGGGACAGGGGGAACACTGAAGCTTTCTTT.

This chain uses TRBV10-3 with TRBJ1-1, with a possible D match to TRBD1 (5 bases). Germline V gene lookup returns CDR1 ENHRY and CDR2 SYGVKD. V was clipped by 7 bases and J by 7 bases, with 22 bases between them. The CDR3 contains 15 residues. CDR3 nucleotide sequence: TGTGCCATCAAGGCCAGGGACCTTCGGGGGGGTGAAGCTTTCTTT. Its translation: CAIKARDLRGGEAFF.

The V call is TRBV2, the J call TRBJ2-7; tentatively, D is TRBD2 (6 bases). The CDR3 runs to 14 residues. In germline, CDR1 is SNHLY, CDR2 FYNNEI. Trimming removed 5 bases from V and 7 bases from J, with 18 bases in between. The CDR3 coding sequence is TGTGCCAGCAGTAACCAAGGAGGGGTTTGGGAGCAGTACGTC. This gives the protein CASSNQGGVWEQYV.